The rows below give T cell receptor beta chains drawn from one sample of a study of T cell responses to AZD1222 COVID-19 vaccine. Assay: immunoSEQ multiplex PCR; the TCRdb copy retains only in-frame clones and omits some. The sample consists of some 56,000 clones, about 91% of them appearing once. The sample was peripheral blood, taken 28 days after the second AZD1222 dose. The source of these receptors is an adult who received the AZD1222 COVID-19 vaccine. CDR3s include the opening cysteine and the closing phenylalanine or tryptophan. A D gene is named only where the DNA matches it firmly. Where a row states a size, it is once, few, many or the class of an expanded clone; other rows omit it.

TRBJ2-1,TRBV7-9,.,TRBD2,CASSSRRGDEQFF,TGTGCCAGCAGCTCCCGACGGGGGGATGAGCAGTTCTTC
TRBJ1-1,TRBV9,.,.,CASSASMGRAFF,TGTGCCAGCAGCGCCTCCATGGGGAGAGCTTTCTTT
TRBJ2-7,TRBV28,.,TRBD2,CASRSGGSYEQYF,TGTGCCAGCAGGAGCGGGGGCTCCTACGAGCAGTACTTC
TRBJ1-1,TRBV30,.,.,CAWTKNTEAFF,TGTGCCTGGACGAAGAACACTGAAGCTTTCTTT
TRBJ2-3,TRBV27,.,.,CASARTSTDTQYF,TGTGCCAGCGCCCGTACAAGCACAGATACGCAGTATTTT
TRBJ2-7,TRBV12-5,.,.,CASAQDFNDEQYF,TGTGCTAGTGCCCAGGACTTTAACGACGAGCAGTACTTC
TRBJ1-6,TRBV19,.,.,CASSIEANLNSPLHF,TGTGCCAGTAGTATAGAAGCAAACCTTAATTCACCCCTCCACTTT
TRBJ2-3,TRBV7-9,once,.,CASSQSPGDTQYF,TGTGCCAGCAGCCAAAGTCCCGGGGATACGCAGTATTTT
TRBJ1-4,TRBV19,few,.,CASSSPYDATNEKLFF,TGTGCCAGTAGTTCCCCCTATGACGCAACTAATGAAAAACTGTTTTTT
TRBJ2-3,TRBV3-1/TRBV3-2,.,TRBD2,CASTPRGLAVRTDTQYF,TGTGCCAGCACCCCGAGGGGACTAGCAGTACGCACAGATACGCAGTATTTT
TRBJ1-1,TRBV3-1/TRBV3-2,.,.,CASSRGANTEAFF,TGTGCCAGCAGCCGGGGGGCGAACACTGAAGCTTTCTTT
TRBJ2-5,TRBV6-5,.,TRBD1,CASSYGQGKETQYF,TGTGCCAGCAGTTACGGACAGGGTAAAGAGACCCAGTACTTC
TRBJ1-6,TRBV25-1,.,.,CATRGTDNSPLHF,TGTGCCACGAGGGGGACCGATAATTCACCCCTCCACTTT
TRBJ2-7,TRBV10-1,.,TRBD1,CASSDPGTGVHEQYF,TGCGCCAGCAGTGACCCCGGGACAGGGGTCCACGAGCAGTACTTC
TRBJ2-7,TRBV10-1,.,TRBD1,CASSRGQSYEQYF,TGCGCCAGCAGTCGGGGACAGTCCTACGAGCAGTACTTC
TRBJ1-2,TRBV9,once,.,CASSVARGGTSNYGYTF,TGTGCCAGCAGCGTAGCTCGTGGCGGGACCTCTAACTATGGCTACACCTTC
TRBJ2-7,TRBV5-1,.,.,CASRTDVSYEQYF,TGCGCCAGCAGAACGGACGTTTCCTACGAGCAGTACTTC
TRBJ1-2,TRBV7-2,.,.,CASSSDSIGGYTF,TGTGCCAGCAGCTCGGACAGTATTGGTGGCTACACCTTC
TRBJ2-3,TRBV5-4,.,TRBD2,CASSWGTSADTQYF,TGTGCCAGCAGCTGGGGGACTAGCGCAGATACGCAGTATTTT
TRBJ1-2,TRBV12-3/TRBV12-4,.,.,CASSLGGIGGYTF,TGTGCCAGCAGTTTAGGGGGAATAGGAGGCTACACCTTC
TRBJ1-5,TRBV7-2,.,TRBD1,CASSSGQGTSNQPQHF,TGTGCCAGCAGCTCAGGACAGGGAACAAGCAATCAGCCCCAGCATTTT
TRBJ2-7,TRBV6-5,.,TRBD2,CASSFGLAGEQYF,TGTGCCAGCAGTTTCGGACTAGCGGGGGAGCAGTACTTC
TRBJ2-7,TRBV28,.,.,CATVGGRRSYEQYF,TGTGCCACCGTCGGGGGTCGTAGGTCCTACGAGCAGTACTTC
TRBJ1-1,TRBV15,.,.,CATSRDVANTEAFF,TGTGCCACCAGCAGAGATGTCGCGAACACTGAAGCTTTCTTT
TRBJ1-1,TRBV2,.,.,CASKRANTEAFF,TGTGCCAGCAAAAGAGCGAACACTGAAGCTTTCTTT
TRBJ1-2,TRBV9,.,.,CASSAGTPGVGYTF,TGTGCCAGCAGCGCCGGGACGCCGGGGGTCGGCTACACCTTC
TRBJ2-5,TRBV14,.,.,CASSRGGSETQYF,TGTGCCAGCAGCCGAGGGGGATCTGAGACCCAGTACTTC
TRBJ2-1,TRBV10-3,.,.,CAISEDFYNEQFF,TGTGCCATCAGTGAGGACTTTTACAATGAGCAGTTCTTC
TRBJ2-4,TRBV3-1/TRBV3-2,.,.,CASSQTELNIQYF,TGTGCCAGCAGCCAAACGGAGTTAAACATTCAGTACTTC
TRBJ2-2,TRBV4-3,.,TRBD2,CASSQDVAGVAGELFF,TGCGCCAGCAGCCAAGATGTCGCGGGAGTCGCCGGGGAGCTGTTTTTT
TRBJ2-3,TRBV5-4,few,TRBD2,CASSRGLASGDTQYF,TGTGCCAGCAGCCGGGGACTAGCGAGTGGAGATACGCAGTATTTT